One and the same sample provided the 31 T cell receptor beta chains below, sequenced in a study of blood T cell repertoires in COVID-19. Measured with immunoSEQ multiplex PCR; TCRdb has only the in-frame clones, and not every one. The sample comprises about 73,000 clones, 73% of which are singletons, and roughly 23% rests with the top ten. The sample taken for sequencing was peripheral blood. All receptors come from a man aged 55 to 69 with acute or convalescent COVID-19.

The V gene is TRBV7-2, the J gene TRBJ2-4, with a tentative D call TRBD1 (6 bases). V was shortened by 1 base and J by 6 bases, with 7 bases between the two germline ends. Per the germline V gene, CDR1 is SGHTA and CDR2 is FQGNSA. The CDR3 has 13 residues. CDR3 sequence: CASSLEQGNIQYF. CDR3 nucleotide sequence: TGTGCCAGCAGCTTAGAACAGGGAAACATTCAGTACTTC. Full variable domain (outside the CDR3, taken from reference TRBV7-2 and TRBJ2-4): GAGVSQSPSNKVTEKGKDVELRCDPISGHTALYWYRQSLGQGLEFLIYFQGNSAPDKSGLPSDRFSAERTGGSVSTLTIQRTQQEDSAVYLCASSLEQGNIQYFGAGTRLSVL.

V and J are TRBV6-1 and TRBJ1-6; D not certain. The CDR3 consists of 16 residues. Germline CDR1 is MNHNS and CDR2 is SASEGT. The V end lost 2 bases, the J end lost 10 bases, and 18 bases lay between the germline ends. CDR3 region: CASSELSGFGSSPLHF. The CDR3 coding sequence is TGTGCCAGCAGTGAACTATCTGGTTTCGGGTCATCACCCCTCCACTTT.

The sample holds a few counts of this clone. Here the CDR3 DNA reads TGTGCCAGTTGCGCCCGTGCCGGGGAGCTGTTTTTT. As protein: CASCARAGELFF. The chain employs TRBV19 and TRBJ2-2, with D uncertain. Germline CDR1 reads LNHDA; CDR2 reads SQIVND (reference sequence). The CDR3 loop spans 12 amino acids. Trimming shortened V by 8 bases and J by 6 bases, and 10 bases separated the two germline ends.

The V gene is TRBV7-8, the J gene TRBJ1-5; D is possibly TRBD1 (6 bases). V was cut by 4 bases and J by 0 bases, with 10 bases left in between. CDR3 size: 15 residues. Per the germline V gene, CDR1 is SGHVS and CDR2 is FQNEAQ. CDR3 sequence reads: CASSSSGHSNQPQHF. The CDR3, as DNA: TGTGCCAGCAGCTCCTCGGGACATAGCAATCAGCCCCAGCATTTT.

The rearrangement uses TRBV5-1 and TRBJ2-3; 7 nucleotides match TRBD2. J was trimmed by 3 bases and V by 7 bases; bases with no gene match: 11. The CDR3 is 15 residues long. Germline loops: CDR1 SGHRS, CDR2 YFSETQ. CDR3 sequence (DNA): TGCGCCAGCGACAATGGCTGGACTAGGACAGATACGCAGTATTTT. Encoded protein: CASDNGWTRTDTQYF.

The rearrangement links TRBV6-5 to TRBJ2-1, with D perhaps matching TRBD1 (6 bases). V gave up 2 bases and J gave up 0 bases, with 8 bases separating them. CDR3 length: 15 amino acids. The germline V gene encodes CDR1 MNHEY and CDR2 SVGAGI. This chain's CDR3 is CASSYGGSSYNEQFF. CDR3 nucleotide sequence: TGTGCCAGCAGTTACGGGGGCAGCTCCTACAATGAGCAGTTCTTC.

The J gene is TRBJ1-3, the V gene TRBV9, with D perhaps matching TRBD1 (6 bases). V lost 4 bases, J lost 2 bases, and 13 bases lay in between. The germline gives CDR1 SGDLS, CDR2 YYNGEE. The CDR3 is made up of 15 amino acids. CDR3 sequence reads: CASSQKGGPGNTIYF. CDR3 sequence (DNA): TGTGCCAGCAGCCAAAAAGGGGGACCTGGAAACACCATATATTTT.

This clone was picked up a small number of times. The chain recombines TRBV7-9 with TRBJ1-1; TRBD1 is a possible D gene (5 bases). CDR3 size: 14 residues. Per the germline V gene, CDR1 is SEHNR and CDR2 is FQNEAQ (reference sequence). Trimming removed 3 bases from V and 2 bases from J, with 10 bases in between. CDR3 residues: CASSFQGLNTEAFF. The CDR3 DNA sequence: TGTGCCAGCAGCTTCCAGGGCCTTAACACTGAAGCTTTCTTT.

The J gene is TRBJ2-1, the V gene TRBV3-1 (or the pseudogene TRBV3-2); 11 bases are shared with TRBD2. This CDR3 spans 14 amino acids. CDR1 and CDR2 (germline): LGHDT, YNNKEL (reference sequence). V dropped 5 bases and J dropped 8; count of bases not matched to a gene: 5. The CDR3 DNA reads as TGTGCCAGCAGCGCTAGCGGGAGGTTGGATGAGCAGTTCTTC. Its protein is CASSASGRLDEQFF.

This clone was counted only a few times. The CDR3 coding sequence is TGTGCCAGCAGCTGGACGACAGGGTGGAACGAAAAACTGTTTTTT. Residues: CASSWTTGWNEKLFF. This rearrangement joins TRBV7-6 to TRBJ1-4; 7 bases map to TRBD1. Germline loops: CDR1 SGHVS, CDR2 FNYEAQ. Unmatched junction bases numbered 10, after V lost 4 bases and J lost 8 bases. The CDR3 contains 15 residues.

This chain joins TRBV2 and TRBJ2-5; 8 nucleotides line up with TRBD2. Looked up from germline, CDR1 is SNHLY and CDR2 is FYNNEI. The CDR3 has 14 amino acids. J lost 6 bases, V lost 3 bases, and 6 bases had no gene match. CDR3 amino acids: CASSEGRGVKTQYF. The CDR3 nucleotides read TGTGCCAGCAGTGAGGGGCGGGGGGTAAAGACCCAGTACTTC.

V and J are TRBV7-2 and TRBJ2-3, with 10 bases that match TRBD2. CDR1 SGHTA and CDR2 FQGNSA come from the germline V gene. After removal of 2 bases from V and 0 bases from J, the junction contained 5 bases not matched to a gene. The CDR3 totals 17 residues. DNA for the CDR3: TGTGCCAGCAGCTTACAGGCTAGCGGGGGTAGCACAGATACGCAGTATTTT. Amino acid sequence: CASSLQASGGSTDTQYF.

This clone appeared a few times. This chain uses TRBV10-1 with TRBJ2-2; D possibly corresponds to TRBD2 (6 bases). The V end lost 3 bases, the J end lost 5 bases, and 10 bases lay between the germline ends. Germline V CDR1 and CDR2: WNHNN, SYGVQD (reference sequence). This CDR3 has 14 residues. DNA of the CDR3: TGCGCCAGCAGTGATCAGGGAGGTACCGGGGAGCTGTTTTTT. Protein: CASSDQGGTGELFF.

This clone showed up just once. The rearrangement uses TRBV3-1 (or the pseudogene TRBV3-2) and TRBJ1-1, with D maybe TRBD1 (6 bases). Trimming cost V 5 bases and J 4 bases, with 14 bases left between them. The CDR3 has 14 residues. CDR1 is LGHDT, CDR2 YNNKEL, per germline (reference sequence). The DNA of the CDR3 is TGTGCCAGCAGCGAGTTAGGGGGGGGCACTGAAGCTTTCTTT. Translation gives CASSELGGGTEAFF.

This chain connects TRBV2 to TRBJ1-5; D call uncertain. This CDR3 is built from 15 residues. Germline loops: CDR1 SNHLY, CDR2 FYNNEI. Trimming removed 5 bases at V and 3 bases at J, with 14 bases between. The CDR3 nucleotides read TGTGCCAGCAGTTCCCGAGGAGGATCCAATCAGCCCCAGCATTTT. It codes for CASSSRGGSNQPQHF. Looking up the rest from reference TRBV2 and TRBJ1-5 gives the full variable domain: EPEVTQTPSHQVTQMGQEVILRCVPISNHLYFYWYRQILGQKVEFLVSFYNNEISEKSEIFDDQFSVERPDGSNFTLKIRSTKLEDSAMYFCASSSRGGSNQPQHFGDGTRLSIL.

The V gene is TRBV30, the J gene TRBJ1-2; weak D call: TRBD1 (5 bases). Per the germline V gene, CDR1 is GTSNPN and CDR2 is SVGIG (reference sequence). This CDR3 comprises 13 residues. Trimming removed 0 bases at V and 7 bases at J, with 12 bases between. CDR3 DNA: TGTGCCTGGAGTGTGCAGGGTATGATTGGCTACACCTTC. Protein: CAWSVQGMIGYTF.

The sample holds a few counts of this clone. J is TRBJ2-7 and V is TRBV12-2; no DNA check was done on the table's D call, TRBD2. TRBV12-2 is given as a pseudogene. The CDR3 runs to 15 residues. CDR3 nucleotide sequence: TGTGCAAGTCGCCACCTAGGGGGGGCCTCCTACGAGCAGTACGTC. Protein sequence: CASRHLGGASYEQYV.

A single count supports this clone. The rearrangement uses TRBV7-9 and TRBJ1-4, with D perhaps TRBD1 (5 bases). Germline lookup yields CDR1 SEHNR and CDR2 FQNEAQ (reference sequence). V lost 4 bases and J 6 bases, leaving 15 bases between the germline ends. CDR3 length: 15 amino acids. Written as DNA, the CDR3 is TGTGCCAGCAGCTCCTACAGGTCCCCAGATGAAAAACTGTTTTTT. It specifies CASSSYRSPDEKLFF. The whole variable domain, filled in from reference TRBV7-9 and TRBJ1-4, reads DTGVSQNPRHKITKRGQNVTFRCDPISEHNRLYWYRQTLGQGPEFLTYFQNEAQLEKSRLLSDRFSAERPKGSFSTLEIQRTEQGDSAMYLCASSSYRSPDEKLFFGSGTQLSVL.

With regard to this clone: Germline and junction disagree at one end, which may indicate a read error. In DNA, the CDR3 is TGTGCCACCAGCGGGGGGGCTTACAATGAGCAGTTCTTC. Its translation: CATSGGAYNEQFF. V usage is TRBV11-3 and J usage is TRBJ2-1; 10 positions agree with TRBD2. The CDR3 extends over 13 amino acids. Germline values: CDR1 SGHNT, CDR2 YENEEA. Full variable domain (missing parts from reference TRBV11-3 and TRBJ2-1): EAGVVQSPRYKIIEKKQPVAFWCNPISGHNTLYWYLQNLGQGPELLIRYENEEAVDDSQLPKDRFSAERLKGVDSTLKIQPAELGDSAVYLCATSGGAYNEQFFGPGTRLTVL.

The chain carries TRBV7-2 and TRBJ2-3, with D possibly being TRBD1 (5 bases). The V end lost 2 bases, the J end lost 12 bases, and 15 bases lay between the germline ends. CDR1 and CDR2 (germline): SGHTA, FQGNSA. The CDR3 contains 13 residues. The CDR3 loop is CASSLNPRGFQYF. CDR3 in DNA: TGTGCCAGCAGCTTAAATCCTAGGGGTTTCCAGTATTTT.

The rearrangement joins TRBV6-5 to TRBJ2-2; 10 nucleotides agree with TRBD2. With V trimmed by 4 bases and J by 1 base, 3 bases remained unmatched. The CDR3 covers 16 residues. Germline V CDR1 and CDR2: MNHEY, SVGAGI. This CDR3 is CASSSRTSGNTGELFF. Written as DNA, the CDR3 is TGTGCCAGCAGTTCCCGGACTAGCGGGAACACCGGGGAGCTGTTTTTT.

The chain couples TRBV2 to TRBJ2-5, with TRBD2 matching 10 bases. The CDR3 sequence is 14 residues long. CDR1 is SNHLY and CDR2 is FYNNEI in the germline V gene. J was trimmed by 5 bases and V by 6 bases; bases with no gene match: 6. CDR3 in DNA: TGTGCCAGCAGGATACTAGCGGGGAGGGAGACCCAGTACTTC. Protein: CASRILAGRETQYF. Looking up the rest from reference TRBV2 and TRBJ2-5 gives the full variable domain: EPEVTQTPSHQVTQMGQEVILRCVPISNHLYFYWYRQILGQKVEFLVSFYNNEISEKSEIFDDQFSVERPDGSNFTLKIRSTKLEDSAMYFCASRILAGRETQYFGPGTRLLVL.

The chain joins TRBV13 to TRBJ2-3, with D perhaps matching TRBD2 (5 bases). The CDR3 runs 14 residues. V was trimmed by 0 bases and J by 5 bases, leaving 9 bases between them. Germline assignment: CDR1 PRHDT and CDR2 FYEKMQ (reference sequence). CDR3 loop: CASSLGQRRDTQYF. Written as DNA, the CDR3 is TGTGCCAGCAGCTTAGGGCAGCGGAGAGATACGCAGTATTTT.

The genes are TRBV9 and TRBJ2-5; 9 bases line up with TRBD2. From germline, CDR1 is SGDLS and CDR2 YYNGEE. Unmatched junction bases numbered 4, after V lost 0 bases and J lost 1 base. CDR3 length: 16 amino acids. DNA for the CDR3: TGTGCCAGCAGCGTAGAGGCGGGGGGGGGCCAAGAGACCCAGTACTTC. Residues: CASSVEAGGGQETQYF. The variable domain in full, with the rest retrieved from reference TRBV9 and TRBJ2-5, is DSGVTQTPKHLITATGQRVTLRCSPRSGDLSVYWYQQSLDQGLQFLIQYYNGEERAKGNILERFSAQQFPDLHSELNLSSLELGDSALYFCASSVEAGGGQETQYFGPGTRLLVL.

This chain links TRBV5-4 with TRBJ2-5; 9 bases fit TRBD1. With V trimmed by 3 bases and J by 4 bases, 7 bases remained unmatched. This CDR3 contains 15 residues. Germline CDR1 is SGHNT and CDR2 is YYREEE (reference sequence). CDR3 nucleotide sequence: TGTGCCAGCAGCTCAGCGGGACAGGGAAGAGAGACCCAGTACTTC. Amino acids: CASSSAGQGRETQYF.

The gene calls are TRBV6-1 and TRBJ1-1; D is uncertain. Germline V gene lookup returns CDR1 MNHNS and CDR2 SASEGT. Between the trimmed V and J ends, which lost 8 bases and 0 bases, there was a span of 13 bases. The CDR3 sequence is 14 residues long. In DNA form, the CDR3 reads TGTGCCAGCTCCGACCGAGGTTTGAACACTGAAGCTTTCTTT. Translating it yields CASSDRGLNTEAFF.

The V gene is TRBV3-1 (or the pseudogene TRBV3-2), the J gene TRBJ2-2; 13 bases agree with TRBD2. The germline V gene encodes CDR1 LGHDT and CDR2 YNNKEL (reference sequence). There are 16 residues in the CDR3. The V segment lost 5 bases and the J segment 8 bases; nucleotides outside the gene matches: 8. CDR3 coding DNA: TGTGCCAGCAGCTCCCGGACTAGCGGGAGAGTAGGGGAGCTGTTTTTT. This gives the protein CASSSRTSGRVGELFF.

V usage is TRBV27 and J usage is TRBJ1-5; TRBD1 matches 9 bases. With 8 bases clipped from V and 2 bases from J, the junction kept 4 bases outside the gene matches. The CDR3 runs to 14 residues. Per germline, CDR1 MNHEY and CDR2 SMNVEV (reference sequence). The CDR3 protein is CASRTGEGNQPQHF. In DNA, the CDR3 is TGTGCCAGCCGGACAGGGGAAGGCAATCAGCCCCAGCATTTT.

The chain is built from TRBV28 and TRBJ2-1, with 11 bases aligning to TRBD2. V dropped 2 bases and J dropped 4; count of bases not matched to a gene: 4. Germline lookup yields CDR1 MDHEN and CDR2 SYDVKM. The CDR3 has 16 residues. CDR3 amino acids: CASSLQTSGIYNEQFF. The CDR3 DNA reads TGTGCCAGCAGTTTACAGACTAGCGGGATTTACAATGAGCAGTTCTTC.

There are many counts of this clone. CDR3 DNA: TGTGCCAGCAGTTTTGGGGGCCGGGGTCGGCCCCAGCATTTT. Encoded protein: CASSFGGRGRPQHF. The chain combines TRBV28 with TRBJ1-5; D may be TRBD1 (6 bases). Germline V lookup: CDR1 MDHEN, CDR2 SYDVKM. V lost 3 bases, J lost 9 bases, and 15 bases lay in between. CDR3 length: 14 amino acids.

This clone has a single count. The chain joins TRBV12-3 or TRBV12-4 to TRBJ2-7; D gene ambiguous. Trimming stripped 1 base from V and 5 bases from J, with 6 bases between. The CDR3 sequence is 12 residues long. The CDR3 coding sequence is TGTGCCAGCAGTTTAGGTCGGGACGAGCAGTACGTC. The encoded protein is CASSLGRDEQYV.